The 17 T cell receptor beta chains below come from one sample, sequenced in a study of blood T cell repertoires in COVID-19. The data were produced by immunoSEQ multiplex PCR, yet TCRdb's version contains in-frame clones alone and is incomplete. The data show roughly 70,000 clones, with over 75% seen just once and 25% to 30% held by the top ten. Sequenced input: peripheral blood. The receptors derive from a woman older than 75 with active or convalescent COVID-19.

J is TRBJ1-2 and V is TRBV19, with D unclear. The CDR3 contains 13 residues. Between the trimmed V and J ends, which lost 5 bases and 2 bases, there was a span of 9 bases. Germline V gives CDR1 LNHDA, CDR2 SQIVND (reference sequence). The CDR3 protein is CASSLTRNYGYTF. In nucleotides, the CDR3 is TGTGCCAGTAGTTTGACACGAAACTATGGCTACACCTTC.

The genes are TRBV10-1 and TRBJ2-5, with 14 bases matching TRBD2. Germline V lookup: CDR1 WNHNN, CDR2 SYGVQD (reference sequence). The CDR3 is 18 amino acids. After removal of 3 bases from V and 0 bases from J, the junction contained 6 bases not matched to a gene. CDR3 nucleotide sequence: TGCGCCAGCAGTGAAGGACTAGCGGGGGGTGGGTACCAAGAGACCCAGTACTTC. This encodes CASSEGLAGGGYQETQYF.

CDR3 protein: CASSPGQGKTDTQYF. The CDR3 nucleotides read TGTGCCAGCAGCCCAGGACAGGGAAAGACAGATACGCAGTATTTT. The chain employs TRBV11-2 and TRBJ2-3, with 8 nucleotides matching TRBD1. V lost 5 bases and J lost 3; bases outside the gene matches: 7. This CDR3 region has 15 residues. Germline lookup yields CDR1 SGHAT and CDR2 FQNNGV.

V is TRBV7-2 and J is TRBJ1-1; D gene uncertain. Germline values: CDR1 SGHTA, CDR2 FQGNSA. This CDR3 spans 18 amino acids. The ends were cut back, 5 bases at V and 0 bases at J, with 22 bases in the middle. The CDR3: CASSPTRLATLMNTEAFF. In DNA, the CDR3 is TGTGCCAGCAGCCCCACCAGGTTGGCCACCCTAATGAACACTGAAGCTTTCTTT.

V gene TRBV5-4 combines with J gene TRBJ2-3; 11 nucleotides match TRBD2. Germline assignment: CDR1 SGHNT and CDR2 YYREEE (reference sequence). J lost 10 bases, V lost 2 bases, and 6 bases had no gene match. CDR3 size: 14 residues. The CDR3 loop is CASSFLAGGLAQYF. The CDR3 nucleotides read TGTGCCAGCAGCTTTTTAGCGGGGGGGCTCGCGCAGTATTTT.

Here the CDR3 reads CASSIHRDSSYEQYF. CDR3 nucleotides: TGTGCCAGTAGTATCCATAGGGACAGCTCCTACGAGCAGTACTTC. V and J are TRBV19 and TRBJ2-7; 7 bases match TRBD1. Germline lookup yields CDR1 LNHDA and CDR2 SQIVND (reference sequence). The V segment lost 3 bases and the J segment 0 bases; nucleotides outside the gene matches: 5. This CDR3 is 15 amino acids long.

V usage is TRBV15 and J usage is TRBJ2-5; D is unclear. Germline V gene lookup returns CDR1 LNHNV and CDR2 YYDKDF (reference sequence). The CDR3 is made up of 14 amino acids. Trimming removed 1 base at V and 7 bases at J, with 13 bases between. In nucleotides, the CDR3 is TGTGCCACCAGCAGAGGAGAACCTGGCGGGACCCAGTACTTC. Residues: CATSRGEPGGTQYF.

V is TRBV5-4 and J is TRBJ2-3, with D hard to call. This CDR3 is 14 amino acids long. Trimming left V 2 bases short and J 4 bases short, with 11 bases between. Per the germline V gene, CDR1 is SGHNT and CDR2 is YYREEE (reference sequence). The CDR3 loop reads CASSFNRSPDTQYF. The CDR3 DNA is TGTGCCAGCAGCTTTAATAGGAGCCCAGATACGCAGTATTTT.

This chain uses TRBV7-2 with TRBJ2-1; the D gene is possibly TRBD2 (7 bases). The V end lost 10 bases, the J end lost 3 bases, and 16 bases lay between the germline ends. CDR3 length: 14 residues. Germline-derived CDR1 and CDR2 are SGHTA and FQGNSA. The CDR3 protein is CANSRGGVYNEQFF. In DNA, the CDR3 is TGTGCCAATTCGAGGGGGGGAGTCTACAATGAGCAGTTCTTC.

The gene calls are TRBV7-2 and TRBJ1-6; TRBD1 agrees at 11 bases. The J segment lost 9 bases and the V segment lost 1 base, leaving 8 bases of the junction unmatched. Germline V gene sequence: CDR1 SGHTA, CDR2 FQGNSA. The CDR3 runs to 17 residues. CDR3 nucleotides: TGTGCCAGCAGCTTAGGAGGCGGGACAGGGGGGGTTTCACCCCTCCACTTT. Translated: CASSLGGGTGGVSPLHF.

The gene calls are TRBV20-1 and TRBJ1-5; D call uncertain. The germline V gene has CDR1 DFQATT and CDR2 SNEGSKA (reference sequence). CDR3 length: 11 amino acids. V lost 1 base and J lost 7, with 5 bases in between. The CDR3 bases are TGCAGTGCTAGAGGGGAGCAGCCCCAGCATTTT. Protein: CSARGEQPQHF.

The chain's CDR3 is CASSKRQGIGSHNEQFF. CDR3 nucleotide sequence: TGTGCCAGCAGCAAGAGACAGGGTATCGGCTCACACAATGAGCAGTTCTTC. The chain combines TRBV7-2 with TRBJ2-1; 7 positions agree with TRBD1. This CDR3 comprises 17 residues. V lost 5 bases and J lost 5; bases outside the gene matches: 15. Germline loops: CDR1 SGHTA, CDR2 FQGNSA.

This chain connects TRBV6-1 to TRBJ1-2; weak D call: TRBD1 (6 bases). The CDR3 length is 14 residues. Per the germline V gene, CDR1 is MNHNS and CDR2 is SASEGT. Trimming shortened V by 3 bases and J by 5 bases, and 13 bases separated the two germline ends. CDR3 sequence reads: CASSEREGEYGYTF. DNA of the CDR3: TGTGCCAGCAGTGAGAGAGAGGGGGAGTATGGCTACACCTTC.

The chain employs TRBV5-1 and TRBJ1-5; no firm D call. The length of the CDR3 is 14 residues. Trimming cost V 6 bases and J 7 bases, with 17 bases left between them. From germline, CDR1 is SGHRS and CDR2 YFSETQ. DNA of the CDR3: TGCGCCAGCAAACTCCTAGGTTGGAGGCAGCCCCAGCATTTT. It encodes CASKLLGWRQPQHF.

In its sample, this clone was seen once. The chain is built from TRBV9 and TRBJ1-2, with 8 nucleotides matching TRBD1. The CDR3 spans 14 residues. V lost 4 bases to trimming and J lost 3 bases; unmatched junction nucleotides: 5. Germline V CDR1 and CDR2: SGDLS, YYNGEE. The CDR3 loop is CASSPDREHYGYTF. CDR3 DNA sequence: TGTGCCAGCAGCCCGGACAGGGAACACTATGGCTACACCTTC.

The V and J genes are TRBV2 and TRBJ2-1, with D tentatively TRBD2 (5 bases). The germline V and J ends were trimmed by 7 bases and 7 bases, with 17 bases remaining between them. The CDR3 is made up of 14 amino acids. Germline assignment: CDR1 SNHLY and CDR2 FYNNEI. The CDR3 sequence: CASKIDNSVNEQFF. CDR3 sequence (DNA): TGTGCCAGCAAGATTGATAATAGCGTGAATGAGCAGTTCTTC.

The V and J genes are TRBV19 and TRBJ1-4; D might be TRBD1 (6 bases). This CDR3 is 15 amino acids long. V lost 4 bases and J 8 bases, leaving 17 bases between the germline ends. CDR1 is LNHDA, CDR2 SQIVND, per germline (reference sequence). DNA for the CDR3: TGTGCCAGTAGTAATCTAGGGGGTACTTTCGAAAAACTGTTTTTT. It specifies CASSNLGGTFEKLFF.